Listed below are T cell receptor beta chains from one sample, sequenced in a study of CD8 T cells in ankylosing spondylitis. TCRdb fed the 5' RACE reads into MiXCR, producing one record per CDR3 protein. The sample has hundreds of thousands of distinct CDR3 sequences; about 12% are singletons. The sample comprised blood, either unsorted or a sorted T cell fraction (not recorded which). The receptors shown here come from a male donor with ankylosing spondylitis. The CDR3 runs from the conserved cysteine through the conserved F or W.

len	v_gene	CDR3aa
13	TRBV29-1	CSARTGPSEKLFF
14	TRBV20-1	CSASRAGRPDTQYF
14	TRBV29-1	CSVEDTGTQETQYF
15	TRBV7-2	CASSLDRGQGNEQYF
16	TRBV7-6	CASSLEGNTNTGELFF
16	TRBV5-4	CASSSEEGTGNTEAFF
13	TRBV5-1	CASSLDFRETQYF
13	TRBV7-2	CASRFTGTETQYF
17	TRBV20-1	CSARDRGLEWSYNEQFF
13	TRBV20-1	CSASPETGAGYTF
11	TRBV2	CASRGEETQYF
14	TRBV10-3	CAIIRVEGTGELFF
11	TRBV20-1	CSAPGGNTIYF
16	TRBV6-1	CASSGTVGVFNTEAFF
12	TRBV7-2	CASSLWGKPQHF
15	TRBV5-1	CASSSDRALYNEQFF
16	TRBV6-4	CASSDSGRTRGDTQYF